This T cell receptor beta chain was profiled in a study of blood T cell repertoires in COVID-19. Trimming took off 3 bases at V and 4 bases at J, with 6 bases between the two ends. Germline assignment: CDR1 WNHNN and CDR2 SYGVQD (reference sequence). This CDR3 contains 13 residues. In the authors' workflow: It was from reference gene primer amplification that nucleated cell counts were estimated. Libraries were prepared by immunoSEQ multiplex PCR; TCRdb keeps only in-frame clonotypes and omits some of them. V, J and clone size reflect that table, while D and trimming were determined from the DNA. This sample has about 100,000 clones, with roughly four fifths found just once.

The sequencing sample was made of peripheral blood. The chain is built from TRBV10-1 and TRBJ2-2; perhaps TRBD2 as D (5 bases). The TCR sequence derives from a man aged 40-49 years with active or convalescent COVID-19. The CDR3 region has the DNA TGCGCCAGCAGTGATGCGGGCACCGGGGAGCTGTTTTTT. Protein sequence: CASSDAGTGELFF.